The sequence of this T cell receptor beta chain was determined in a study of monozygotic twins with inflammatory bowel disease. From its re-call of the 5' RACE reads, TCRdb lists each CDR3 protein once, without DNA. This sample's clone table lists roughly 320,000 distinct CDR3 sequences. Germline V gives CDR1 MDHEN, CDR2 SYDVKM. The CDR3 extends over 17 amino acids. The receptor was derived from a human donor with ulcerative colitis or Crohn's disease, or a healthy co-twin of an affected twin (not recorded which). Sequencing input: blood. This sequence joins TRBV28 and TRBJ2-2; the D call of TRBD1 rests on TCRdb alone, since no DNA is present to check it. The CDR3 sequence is CASSLRGSAPNTGELFF.